These T cell receptor beta chains were read from a single sample in a study of blood T cell repertoires in COVID-19. Clones were sequenced by immunoSEQ multiplex PCR, and TCRdb holds only the in-frame ones, with some missing. The sample holds under 65,000 clones, 80% to 95% seen once. The sample consisted of peripheral blood. All receptors derive from a woman over 75 with active COVID-19. CDR3s include the opening cysteine and the closing phenylalanine or tryptophan. Fields, in order: clone size, J gene, V gene, D gene, CDR3 protein, CDR3 DNA. The D gene is left open where the match is weak. Clone size is shown for a subset of rows, as once, few, many or a class of expanded clone.

size: NA
J: TRBJ2-5
V: TRBV24-1
D: NA
CDR3: CATSDGGRAEETQYF
DNA: TGTGCCACCAGTGATGGGGGCAGGGCTGAAGAGACCCAGTACTTC

size: NA
J: TRBJ1-1
V: TRBV5-1
D: TRBD1
CDR3: CASSLSGQGEEAFF
DNA: TGCGCCAGCAGCTTGTCGGGACAGGGGGAAGAAGCTTTCTTT

size: NA
J: TRBJ1-6
V: TRBV28
D: NA
CDR3: CASSSRGRNSPLHF
DNA: TGTGCCAGCAGTTCCAGGGGCCGGAATTCACCCCTCCACTTT

size: NA
J: TRBJ1-5
V: TRBV19
D: TRBD1
CDR3: CASRGIGTGRESNQPQHF
DNA: TGTGCCAGTAGAGGCATTGGGACAGGGCGGGAAAGCAATCAGCCCCAGCATTTT

size: NA
J: TRBJ2-5
V: TRBV5-4
D: TRBD2
CDR3: CASRSAGAETQYF
DNA: TGTGCCAGCAGATCGGCGGGAGCCGAGACCCAGTACTTC

size: few
J: TRBJ2-5
V: TRBV29-1
D: TRBD2
CDR3: CSVTSGIDQETQYF
DNA: TGCAGCGTTACTAGCGGGATAGACCAAGAGACCCAGTACTTC

size: NA
J: TRBJ2-4
V: TRBV6-6
D: TRBD1
CDR3: CASRERQGNIQYF
DNA: TGTGCCAGCAGGGAAAGACAGGGGAACATTCAGTACTTC

size: once
J: TRBJ2-1
V: TRBV10-3
D: TRBD2
CDR3: CAINPGLAGYNEQFF
DNA: TGTGCCATCAACCCGGGACTAGCGGGGTACAATGAGCAGTTCTTC

size: NA
J: TRBJ2-5
V: TRBV7-2
D: TRBD2
CDR3: CASSLGAGGTLETQYF
DNA: TGTGCCAGCAGCTTAGGAGCGGGAGGAACTCTAGAGACCCAGTACTTC

size: NA
J: TRBJ1-1
V: TRBV7-2
D: NA
CDR3: CASSLADRNTEAFF
DNA: TGTGCCAGCAGCTTAGCGGACAGGAACACTGAAGCTTTCTTT

size: NA
J: TRBJ1-2
V: TRBV6-1
D: NA
CDR3: CASSDDKGFSGYGYTF
DNA: TGTGCCAGCAGTGACGACAAGGGGTTCAGTGGCTATGGCTACACCTTC

size: NA
J: TRBJ2-1
V: TRBV5-4
D: TRBD2
CDR3: CASSRDTSGRAGSYGEQFF
DNA: TGTGCCAGCAGCCGGGACACTAGCGGGAGGGCCGGGTCGTATGGTGAGCAGTTCTTC

size: NA
J: TRBJ2-2
V: TRBV7-9
D: NA
CDR3: CASSLAKLGNTGELFF
DNA: TGTGCCAGCAGCTTAGCAAAACTAGGAAACACCGGGGAGCTGTTTTTT

size: NA
J: TRBJ1-1
V: TRBV7-9
D: NA
CDR3: CASSFGLVRTEAFF
DNA: TGTGCCAGCAGCTTCGGACTGGTGAGAACTGAAGCTTTCTTT

size: NA
J: TRBJ1-1
V: TRBV28
D: NA
CDR3: CASRGEGVGTEAFF
DNA: TGTGCCAGCAGAGGAGAGGGGGTAGGCACTGAAGCTTTCTTT

size: NA
J: TRBJ2-1
V: TRBV28
D: TRBD2
CDR3: CASSLGIAGRYNEQFF
DNA: TGTGCCAGCAGTTTGGGAATAGCGGGAAGATACAATGAGCAGTTCTTC

size: NA
J: TRBJ2-3
V: TRBV11-3
D: TRBD1
CDR3: CASSPRGSSTDTQYF
DNA: TGTGCCAGCAGCCCCAGGGGGTCTAGCACAGATACGCAGTATTTT

size: NA
J: TRBJ1-3
V: TRBV5-1
D: NA
CDR3: CASSLGQLNTIYF
DNA: TGCGCCAGCAGCTTGGGGCAGTTAAACACCATATATTTT

size: once
J: TRBJ2-2
V: TRBV19
D: TRBD1
CDR3: CASSSSSWTGNTGELFF
DNA: TGTGCCAGTAGTAGTAGTTCATGGACAGGGAACACCGGGGAGCTGTTTTTT

size: NA
J: TRBJ2-5
V: TRBV3-1/TRBV3-2
D: TRBD1
CDR3: CASSPTGGGETQYF
DNA: TGTGCCAGCAGCCCGACAGGGGGCGGAGAGACCCAGTACTTC

size: NA
J: TRBJ1-1
V: TRBV19
D: TRBD1
CDR3: CASTPGTGSDTEAFF
DNA: TGTGCCAGTACCCCTGGGACAGGTTCTGACACTGAAGCTTTCTTT

size: NA
J: TRBJ2-1
V: TRBV27
D: TRBD2
CDR3: CASRTGLAGKGSYNEQFF
DNA: TGTGCCAGCAGAACGGGTCTAGCGGGGAAGGGATCCTACAATGAGCAGTTCTTC

size: once
J: TRBJ1-4
V: TRBV18
D: NA
CDR3: CASSPDWADEKLFF
DNA: TGTGCCAGCTCACCTGATTGGGCAGACGAAAAACTGTTTTTT

size: NA
J: TRBJ2-7
V: TRBV27
D: TRBD2
CDR3: CASSSLAGLPNEQYF
DNA: TGTGCCAGCAGCTCACTAGCGGGCCTGCCCAACGAGCAGTACTTC

size: NA
J: TRBJ2-1
V: TRBV6-6
D: NA
CDR3: CASSYRNTEQFF
DNA: TGTGCCAGCAGTTACCGAAACACTGAGCAGTTCTTC

size: once
J: TRBJ2-3
V: TRBV3-1/TRBV3-2
D: TRBD2
CDR3: CASSQEASGGADTQYF
DNA: TGTGCCAGCAGCCAAGAAGCTAGCGGGGGGGCAGATACGCAGTATTTT

size: NA
J: TRBJ2-5
V: TRBV2
D: NA
CDR3: CASSVLAGGETQYF
DNA: TGTGCCAGCAGTGTGCTCGCGGGTGGGGAGACCCAGTACTTC

size: NA
J: TRBJ2-7
V: TRBV5-1
D: TRBD2
CDR3: CASNPGTSDYEQYF
DNA: TGCGCCAGCAACCCCGGGACTAGCGACTACGAGCAGTACTTC

size: NA
J: TRBJ1-1
V: TRBV4-1
D: TRBD1
CDR3: CASSQDVAGGTEAFF
DNA: TGCGCCAGCAGCCAAGATGTGGCAGGGGGCACTGAAGCTTTCTTT

size: NA
J: TRBJ1-2
V: TRBV3-1/TRBV3-2
D: NA
CDR3: CASSQGVGGYTF
DNA: TGTGCCAGCAGCCAAGGGGTCGGGGGCTACACCTTC